A single sample gave rise to the 23 T cell receptor beta chains below, sequenced in a study of regulatory T cells in long-lasting Graves disease. Time point: persistent/refractory GD, antithyroid drugs over 5 years with positive TRAb. RNA isolated from PBMCs was used to make the TCR library. According to the study, TCR beta libraries were built with iRepertoire HTBI primers and CDR3-region Arm-PCR. TCRdb processed the multiplex PCR reads anew with MiXCR; each CDR3 protein has one entry. The sample contains a few hundred thousand distinct CDR3 sequences, around a fifth of which appear only once. The sequencing used peripheral blood mononuclear cells (PBMCs), collected when the disease was refractory, from a patient treated with antithyroid drugs. The receptors stem from a female donor with Graves disease.

This clonotype was recorded many times. The chain is built from TRBV29-1 and TRBJ1-1; 8 nucleotides agree with TRBD1. Germline values: CDR1 SQVTM, CDR2 ANQGSEA. The CDR3 has 14 residues. Trimming removed 6 bases from V and 1 base from J; junction bases left unmatched: 7. The CDR3 reads CSVNQGAPNTEAFF. CDR3 in DNA: TGCAGCGTAAACCAGGGGGCGCCGAACACTGAAGCTTTCTTT.

This clonotype was seen repeatedly, ten times or more. This chain joins TRBV6-1 and TRBJ2-7, with D maybe TRBD1 (6 bases). V lost 4 bases to trimming and J lost 4 bases, with 23 bases between them. Germline CDR1 is MNHNS and CDR2 is SASEGT. There are 17 residues in the CDR3. Here the CDR3 DNA reads TGTGCCAGCAGTGTACTAGATCGGGCAGGGGAAAATTACGAGCAGTACTTC. Translating gives CASSVLDRAGENYEQYF.

CDR3 amino acids: CASSLGGSASPLHF. CDR3 DNA: TGTGCCAGCAGCCTCGGCGGGAGCGCCTCACCCCTCCACTTT. The chain is built from TRBV3-1 and TRBJ1-6; D uncertain. V was shortened by 4 bases and J by 10 bases, with 14 bases between the two germline ends. CDR1 is LGHDT, CDR2 YNNKEL, per germline (reference sequence). The CDR3 loop spans 14 amino acids.

The sample holds a few counts of this clonotype. V usage is TRBV24-1 and J usage is TRBJ2-7; D gene ambiguous. Trimming shortened V by 1 base and J by 6 bases, and 15 bases separated the two germline ends. The CDR3 sequence is 15 residues long. Germline assignment: CDR1 KGHDR and CDR2 SFDVKD. The CDR3 protein is CATSDLGKPNCEQYF. The CDR3 coding sequence is TGTGCCACCAGTGATTTAGGGAAACCAAACTGCGAGCAGTACTTC.

The chain links TRBV6-5 to TRBJ2-7; D uncertain. In germline, CDR1 is MNHEY, CDR2 SVGAGI. The CDR3 has 15 amino acids. Trimming pared 0 bases from V and 3 bases from J, leaving 12 bases between. The CDR3 bases are TGTGCCAGCAGTTACTCGAAGGTAAACGGCTACGAGCAGTACTTC. Amino acid sequence: CASSYSKVNGYEQYF.

In this sample, this clonotype turned up a few times. This CDR3 is CATSRGKGANFYGYTF. CDR3 coding DNA: TGTGCCACCAGCAGAGGGAAGGGGGCGAACTTTTATGGCTACACCTTC. The chain has TRBV15 and TRBJ1-2; 7 bases align to TRBD1. Trimming removed 1 base from V and 5 bases from J; junction bases left unmatched: 10. In germline, CDR1 is LNHNV, CDR2 YYDKDF (reference sequence). CDR3 length: 16 amino acids.

This clonotype appeared a few times. The chain recombines TRBV2 with TRBJ1-3, with 8 nucleotides matching TRBD1. The CDR3 spans 16 residues. Germline-derived CDR1 and CDR2 are SNHLY and FYNNEI. V lost 4 bases, J lost 2 bases, and 7 bases stayed unmatched. CDR3 residues: CASSAGRGLPGNTIYF. In DNA, the CDR3 is TGTGCCAGCAGTGCGGGCAGGGGGCTCCCTGGAAACACCATATATTTT.

V gene TRBV3-1 combines with J gene TRBJ2-1; 12 bases are a match to TRBD2. There are 15 residues in the CDR3. Germline values: CDR1 LGHDT, CDR2 YNNKEL (reference sequence). The V segment lost 4 bases and the J segment 10 bases; nucleotides outside the gene matches: 8. The DNA for the CDR3 is TGTGCCAGCAGCCTCTCGACTAGCGGGGGCGGGGAGCAGTTCTTC. Translation: CASSLSTSGGGEQFF.

In its sample, this clonotype was seen a few times. The chain carries TRBV12-3 or TRBV12-4 and TRBJ2-5; 9 nucleotides line up with TRBD1. The length of the CDR3 is 15 residues. After removal of 3 bases from V and 7 bases from J, the junction contained 9 bases not matched to a gene. The CDR3 coding sequence is TGTGCCAGCAGTTTGCGGACAGGGGTCTTCGGGACCCAGTACTTC. It yields the protein CASSLRTGVFGTQYF.

This clonotype was detected many times. V is TRBV11-2 and J is TRBJ2-5; no reliable D call. CDR3 length equals 14 residues. The germline CDR1 and CDR2 sequences are SGHAT and FQNNGV. V lost 3 bases and J 4 bases, leaving 12 bases between the germline ends. The CDR3 DNA is TGTGCCAGCAGCTTCGGTGGATTGCGAGAGACCCAGTACTTC. Protein sequence: CASSFGGLRETQYF.

In its sample, this clonotype was seen many times. V and J are TRBV28 and TRBJ1-1, with D maybe TRBD1 (5 bases). This CDR3 is built from 13 residues. Germline loops: CDR1 MDHEN, CDR2 SYDVKM. The CDR3 DNA follows: TGTCGCGTGGCTGACAGCCTGAACACTGAAGCTTTCTTT. Its translation is CRVADSLNTEAFF. Supplemented by reference TRBV28 and TRBJ1-1, the full variable domain reads DVKVTQSSRYLVKRTGEKVFLECVQDMDHENMFWYRQDPGLGLRLIYFSYDVKMKEKGDIPEGYSVSREKKERFSLILESASTNQTSMYLCRVADSLNTEAFFGQGTRLTVV.

The rearrangement joins TRBV5-1 to TRBJ2-5, with D unclear. The CDR3 covers 13 residues. Trimming removed 5 bases from V and 1 base from J, with 9 bases in between. Germline loops: CDR1 SGHRS, CDR2 YFSETQ. The CDR3 DNA reads TGCGCCAGCAGGCTAGACCCCCAAGAGACCCAGTACTTC. Residues: CASRLDPQETQYF.

This clonotype was found a few times. This chain uses TRBV13 with TRBJ2-7; 7 nucleotides align to TRBD2. The germline V gene has CDR1 PRHDT and CDR2 FYEKMQ (reference sequence). V lost 5 bases, J lost 2 bases, and 15 bases stayed unmatched. This CDR3 has 17 amino acids. CDR3 region: CASSRRGERDQPYEQYF. As DNA, the CDR3 is TGTGCCAGCAGCCGCAGAGGGGAGCGGGACCAACCCTACGAGCAGTACTTC. Together with reference TRBV13 and TRBJ2-7, the CDR3 gives the full variable domain: AAGVIQSPRHLIKEKRETATLKCYPIPRHDTVYWYQQGPGQDPQFLISFYEKMQSDKGSIPDRFSAQQFSDYHSELNMSSLELGDSALYFCASSRRGERDQPYEQYFGPGTRLTVT.

This clonotype was seen more than once but under ten times. The chain employs TRBV19 and TRBJ1-5; maybe TRBD1 (5 bases). The V gene lost 1 base and the J gene lost 2 bases, with 12 bases spanning the gap. Looked up from germline, CDR1 is LNHDA and CDR2 is SQIVND (reference sequence). The CDR3 totals 16 residues. The CDR3 protein is CASSIVGERGNQPQHF. The CDR3 DNA sequence: TGTGCCAGTAGTATAGTGGGGGAGCGGGGCAATCAGCCCCAGCATTTT. Full variable domain (outside the CDR3, taken from reference TRBV19 and TRBJ1-5): DGGITQSPKYLFRKEGQNVTLSCEQNLNHDAMYWYRQDPGQGLRLIYYSQIVNDFQKGDIAEGYSVSREKKESFPLTVTSAQKNPTAFYLCASSIVGERGNQPQHFGDGTRLSIL.

A single count supports this clonotype. The chain couples TRBV11-2 to TRBJ2-5; D remains unclear. The V end lost 11 bases, the J end lost 1 base, and 29 bases lay between the germline ends. This CDR3 comprises 18 residues. Germline CDR1 is SGHAT and CDR2 is FQNNGV. The CDR3 bases are TGTGCCTGGAGAAGAGTCTTATGGCAGACCGACTTCCAAGAGACCCAGTACTTC. Translating gives CAWRRVLWQTDFQETQYF.

In DNA, the CDR3 is TGTGCCAGCAGCCATCCCTGGGCAGGGGGTATAGACACTGAAGCTTTCTTT. As protein: CASSHPWAGGIDTEAFF. The chain carries TRBV7-9 and TRBJ1-1, with 7 positions matching TRBD1. V lost 5 bases, J lost 3 bases, and 15 bases stayed unmatched. CDR3 length equals 17 residues. Germline V lookup: CDR1 SEHNR, CDR2 FQNEAQ (reference sequence).

This clonotype was detected many times. The gene calls are TRBV28 and TRBJ2-5; unclear D gene. CDR1 MDHEN and CDR2 SYDVKM come from the germline V gene. V gave up 8 bases and J gave up 2 bases, with 3 bases separating them. This CDR3 contains 10 residues. The CDR3 loop is CASLQETQYF. The CDR3 nucleotides are TGTGCCAGCTTACAAGAGACCCAGTACTTC.

The chain carries TRBV2 and TRBJ2-7; TRBD2 matches 10 bases. The germline V gene encodes CDR1 SNHLY and CDR2 FYNNEI. J gave up 3 bases and V 5 bases, and 7 bases lay outside the gene matches. The CDR3 is 15 residues long. CDR3 loop: CASSFTSGDYYEQYF. The CDR3 region has the DNA TGTGCCAGCAGTTTCACTAGCGGGGACTACTACGAGCAGTACTTC. Looking up the rest from reference TRBV2 and TRBJ2-7 gives the full variable domain: EPEVTQTPSHQVTQMGQEVILRCVPISNHLYFYWYRQILGQKVEFLVSFYNNEISEKSEIFDDQFSVERPDGSNFTLKIRSTKLEDSAMYFCASSFTSGDYYEQYFGPGTRLTVT.

This chain connects TRBV11-1 to TRBJ2-1; D gene unclear. The CDR3 sequence is 13 residues long. Trimming stripped 3 bases from V and 9 bases from J, with 12 bases between. Germline loops: CDR1 SGHAT, CDR2 FQDESV (reference sequence). CDR3 region: CASSFGRSPEQFF. DNA for the CDR3: TGTGCCAGCAGCTTCGGACGTTCCCCTGAGCAGTTCTTC.

The table lists this clonotype with many counts. The V gene is TRBV28, the J gene TRBJ1-5, with D unresolved. Germline CDR1 and CDR2: MDHEN and SYDVKM. The CDR3 has 12 residues. V was cut by 3 bases and J by 7 bases, with 7 bases left in between. The CDR3 spells CASSFWRQPQHF. CDR3 sequence (DNA): TGTGCCAGCAGTTTTTGGCGGCAGCCCCAGCATTTT.

This rearrangement joins TRBV6-1 to TRBJ2-3; 7 positions match TRBD1. The trim removed 5 bases at V and 4 bases at J, leaving 6 bases unmatched. The CDR3 extends over 14 amino acids. Germline CDR1 MNHNS, CDR2 SASEGT. The CDR3 DNA is TGTGCCAGCAGTCACGACAGGGTGGCAGATACGCAGTATTTT. Its protein is CASSHDRVADTQYF.

This clonotype was found a few times. J is TRBJ2-1 and V is TRBV29-1; D may correspond to TRBD1 or TRBD2 (5 bases each). CDR1 is SQVTM and CDR2 is ANQGSEA in the germline V gene. The CDR3 has 16 amino acids. Deletions cut 1 base from V and 3 bases from J, with 16 bases between. The CDR3 reads CSVEGGGGSNYNEQFF. The CDR3 coding sequence is TGCAGCGTTGAAGGGGGTGGGGGTTCGAACTACAATGAGCAGTTCTTC.

The chain carries TRBV5-1 and TRBJ2-3, with 10 bases matching TRBD2. CDR1 and CDR2 (germline): SGHRS, YFSETQ. The J segment lost 2 bases and the V segment lost 4 bases, leaving 7 bases of the junction unmatched. This CDR3 has 16 amino acids. The CDR3 DNA is TGCGCCAGCAGCATAACTAGCGGGGCACTCACAGATACGCAGTATTTT. This codes for CASSITSGALTDTQYF.